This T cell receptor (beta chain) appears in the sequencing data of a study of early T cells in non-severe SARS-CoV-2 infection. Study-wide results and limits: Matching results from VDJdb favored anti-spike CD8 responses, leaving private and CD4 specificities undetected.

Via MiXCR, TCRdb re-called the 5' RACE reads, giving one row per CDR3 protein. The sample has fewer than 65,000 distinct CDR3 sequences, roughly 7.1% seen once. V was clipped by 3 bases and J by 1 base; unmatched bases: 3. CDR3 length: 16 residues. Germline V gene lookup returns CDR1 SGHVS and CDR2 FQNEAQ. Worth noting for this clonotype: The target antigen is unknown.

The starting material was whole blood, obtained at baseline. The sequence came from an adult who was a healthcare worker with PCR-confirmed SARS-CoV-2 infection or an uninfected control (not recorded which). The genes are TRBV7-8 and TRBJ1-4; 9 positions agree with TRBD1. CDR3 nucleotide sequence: TGTGCCAGCAGCTTGGGGACAGGGCGAACTAATGAAAAACTGTTTTTT. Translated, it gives CASSLGTGRTNEKLFF. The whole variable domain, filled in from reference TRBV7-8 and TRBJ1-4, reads GAGVSQSPRYKVAKRGQDVALRCDPISGHVSLFWYQQALGQGPEFLTYFQNEAQLDKSGLPSDRFFAERPEGSVSTLKIQRTQQEDSAVYLCASSLGTGRTNEKLFFGSGTQLSVL.